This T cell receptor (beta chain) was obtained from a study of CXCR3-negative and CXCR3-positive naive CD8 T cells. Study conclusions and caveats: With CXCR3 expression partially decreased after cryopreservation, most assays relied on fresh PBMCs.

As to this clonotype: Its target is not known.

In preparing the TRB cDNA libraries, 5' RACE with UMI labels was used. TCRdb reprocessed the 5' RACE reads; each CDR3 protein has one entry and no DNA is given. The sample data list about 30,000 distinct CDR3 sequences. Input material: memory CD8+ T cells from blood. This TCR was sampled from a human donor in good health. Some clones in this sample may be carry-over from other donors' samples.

Here the CDR3 reads CASSYLRRNGDYGYTF. The genes are TRBV6-7 and TRBJ1-2. TRBV6-7 qualifies as an ORF whose function is uncertain. The CDR3 spans 16 residues.